The rows below give T cell receptor beta chains drawn from one sample of a study of shared clonotypes between healthy human individuals. Measured with immunoSEQ multiplex PCR; TCRdb has only the in-frame clones, and not every one. The repertoire holds 2.3 million or so clones, with over 90% as singletons. What was sequenced was naive CD4+ T cells from PBMCs. Receptors were obtained from a man younger than 35 in good health. Some clones in this sample may be carry-over from other donors' samples. The CDR3 runs from the conserved cysteine through the conserved F or W. The D gene is left open where the match is weak. Rows may omit the clone size; those that give it use once, few, many or a size class.

CDR3nt	CDR3aa	v_gene	j_gene	abundance	d_gene
TGTGCCAGCAGCGAAGACTACACTGAAGCTTTCTTT	CASSEDYTEAFF	TRBV28	TRBJ1-1	.	.
TGTGCCATCACCGCAGGGGATAACTATGGCTACACCTTC	CAITAGDNYGYTF	TRBV10-3	TRBJ1-2	.	.
TGTGCCAGCAGTTCCCTTTATGGCTACACCTTC	CASSSLYGYTF	TRBV28	TRBJ1-2	.	.
TGCAGCGCCCTAAGCGGGATACCCTACAATGAGCAGTTCTTC	CSALSGIPYNEQFF	TRBV29-1	TRBJ2-1	.	TRBD2
TGTGCCAGCAGTTTCTGGGACAGGGGCACGAAGACCCAGTACTTC	CASSFWDRGTKTQYF	TRBV28	TRBJ2-5	.	TRBD1
TGTGCCAGTAGGGGGGATGTCGAGAAACTGTTTTTT	CASRGDVEKLFF	TRBV19	TRBJ1-4	.	.
TGTGCCAGCAGCATCACCGGGGGGGACACTGAAGCTTTCTTT	CASSITGGDTEAFF	TRBV2	TRBJ1-1	once	.
TGTGCCAGCTCACACAGGGACAGCCCATCGGGCGAGCAGTACTTC	CASSHRDSPSGEQYF	TRBV18	TRBJ2-7	once	TRBD1
TGTGCCAGCAGGCCCCCGGGACAGCTCCCTTTCCAGCAGTACTTC	CASRPPGQLPFQQYF	TRBV6-5	TRBJ2-7	.	TRBD1
TGTGCCAGCCATACCGGGACAACGAACACTGAAGCTTTCTTT	CASHTGTTNTEAFF	TRBV25-1	TRBJ1-1	.	.
TGCGCCAGCAGCTTGGGACCGGGGCCCCACGGGCAAACCTTC	CASSLGPGPHGQTF	TRBV5-1	TRBJ1-2	once	.
TGTGCCAGCAGCCGGGACGAAGGGTACTATGGCTACACCTTC	CASSRDEGYYGYTF	TRBV13	TRBJ1-2	.	.
TGTGCCATCAGTGAGGCCACAGGGTCAAACTATGGCTACACCTTC	CAISEATGSNYGYTF	TRBV10-3	TRBJ1-2	once	.
TGTGCCAGCAGTGCGGGGCAGCCTGGACAGGGTAAAAGTTTCTACACCTTC	CASSAGQPGQGKSFYTF	TRBV2	TRBJ1-2	.	TRBD1
TGTGCCTGGACCGTCAGTATCGAGACCCAGTACTTC	CAWTVSIETQYF	TRBV30	TRBJ2-5	.	.
TGTGCCAGCAGCTTGAGGCGGGAGGTCCAATACGAGCAGTACTTC	CASSLRREVQYEQYF	TRBV11-1	TRBJ2-7	.	TRBD2
TGTGCCAGCAGACGACGTACCACCGGGACAGGGGGCGCGAATACTGAAGCTTTCTTT	CASRRRTTGTGGANTEAFF	TRBV28	TRBJ1-1	.	TRBD1
TGCGCCACCAAGTTGTCCACGGAGAACACTGAAGCTTTCTTT	CATKLSTENTEAFF	TRBV5-1	TRBJ1-1	.	.
TGCGCCAGCAGATCTCCCCGGGACAGGGGGAAGAAGAGGAGTGACGAGCAGTACTTC	CASRSPRDRGKKRSDEQYF	TRBV10-1	TRBJ2-7	.	TRBD1
TGCGCCAGCAGCGGACGGCCGGGACAGGGTTACGAGCAGTACTTC	CASSGRPGQGYEQYF	TRBV5-1	TRBJ2-7	.	TRBD1
TGTGCCAGCAGCAAGACAGGGGAGAACACCGGGGAGCTGTTTTTT	CASSKTGENTGELFF	TRBV11-3	TRBJ2-2	.	TRBD1
TGTGCCAGCGCTTATAGTCCCGGGACAGGGTCTGGAAACACCATATATTTT	CASAYSPGTGSGNTIYF	TRBV28	TRBJ1-3	.	TRBD1
TGTGCCAGCAGTGGAAACTACGGGGCTCAACTTGGGAACACCATATATTTT	CASSGNYGAQLGNTIYF	TRBV7-9	TRBJ1-3	.	.
TGTGCCAGCAGTTACTCGAGCAGGGACAATCAGCCCCAGCATTTT	CASSYSSRDNQPQHF	TRBV6-6	TRBJ1-5	.	.
TGCGCCAGCAGCAGGGGACTAGCGGGAGCCGAGCAGTACTTC	CASSRGLAGAEQYF	TRBV5-1	TRBJ2-7	.	TRBD2
TGTGCCAGCAGCCCTGCCCCGGGCGAAAAACTGTTTTTT	CASSPAPGEKLFF	TRBV5-4	TRBJ1-4	.	.
TGTGCCAGCTCACCAACGAGGGTAGAGACCCAGTACTTC	CASSPTRVETQYF	TRBV18	TRBJ2-5	.	.